These 12 T cell receptor beta chains originate from one sample sequenced in a study of T cell responses to AZD1222 COVID-19 vaccine. Repertoires were generated with immunoSEQ multiplex PCR, while TCRdb's copy carries only in-frame clones and drops some. Found here are about 100,000 clones, more than 70% of them singletons; the top ten hold 4.2%. The sequencing here drew on peripheral blood, taken on day 0 of MenACWY control vaccination. Receptors originate from an adult in good health.

The chain combines TRBV5-1 with TRBJ1-3; D unclear. Trimming took 3 bases from V and 4 from J, leaving 2 bases between them. There are 11 residues in the CDR3. Germline loops: CDR1 SGHRS, CDR2 YFSETQ. The DNA for the CDR3 is TGCGCCAGCAGCTCCGGAAACACCATATATTTT. This codes for CASSSGNTIYF.

V gene TRBV4-3 combines with J gene TRBJ2-3; TRBD1 matches 8 bases. CDR3 size: 16 residues. Looked up from germline, CDR1 is LGHNA and CDR2 is YSLEER. The ends lost 0 bases at V and 6 bases at J; junction bases unmatched: 8. The CDR3 sequence: CASSQDGTGNGDTQYF. CDR3 sequence (DNA): TGCGCCAGCAGCCAAGACGGGACAGGCAACGGGGATACGCAGTATTTT.

This clone appeared once. V is TRBV6-2 or TRBV6-3 and J is TRBJ1-6; TRBD1 is a possible D gene (5 bases). CDR3 size: 16 residues. Germline V gene data show CDR1 as MNHEY and CDR2 as SVGEGT. Trimming removed 2 bases at V and 8 bases at J, with 16 bases between. The DNA of the CDR3 is TGTGCCAGCAGTTACCGGCCCGGGGGAGCGGATTCACCCCTCCACTTT. Amino acid sequence: CASSYRPGGADSPLHF.

The chain couples TRBV9 to TRBJ2-1; a possible D gene is TRBD1 (5 bases). V lost 3 bases and J lost 8, with 9 bases in between. Germline CDR1 and CDR2: SGDLS and YYNGEE. The CDR3 extends over 12 amino acids. CDR3 DNA sequence: TGTGCCAGCAGCGCCCAGGGTTATGAGCAGTTCTTC. The encoded protein is CASSAQGYEQFF.

The chain recombines TRBV18 with TRBJ1-2; D gene ambiguous. V was pared by 0 bases and J by 3 bases, with 14 bases between. Looked up from germline, CDR1 is KGHSH and CDR2 is LQKENI. This CDR3 has 16 residues. This CDR3 reads CASSPPTVVDHYGYTF. CDR3 sequence (DNA): TGTGCCAGCTCACCACCCACGGTTGTGGACCACTATGGCTACACCTTC.

This clone was counted a single time. The gene calls are TRBV10-3 and TRBJ2-7; 10 nucleotides agree with TRBD2. CDR3 size: 14 residues. Trimming took 6 bases from V and 4 from J; bases not matched to a gene: 6. In germline, CDR1 is ENHRY, CDR2 SYGVKD. DNA of the CDR3: TGTGCCATCAGATACGGACTAGCGGAGTACGAGCAGTACTTC. Its protein is CAIRYGLAEYEQYF.

The rearrangement uses TRBV4-3 and TRBJ2-5; tentative D call: TRBD1 (5 bases). The CDR3 totals 13 residues. Trimming cost V 6 bases and J 5 bases, with 13 bases left between them. The germline V gene encodes CDR1 LGHNA and CDR2 YSLEER. CDR3 sequence reads: CASSGLAGETQYF. The CDR3 DNA reads TGCGCCAGCAGTGGATTGGCAGGGGAGACCCAGTACTTC.

This clone was counted only a few times. The chain combines TRBV7-2 with TRBJ1-6; D not resolved. Germline lookup yields CDR1 SGHTA and CDR2 FQGNSA. V was trimmed by 3 bases and J by 5 bases, leaving 11 bases between them. The CDR3 contains 15 residues. The CDR3 DNA reads TGTGCCAGCAGCTTCCAGAGCACAAATAATTCACCCCTCCACTTT. Its translation: CASSFQSTNNSPLHF.

This rearrangement joins TRBV2 to TRBJ1-4; D remains unclear. This CDR3 has 13 amino acids. Germline V gene lookup returns CDR1 SNHLY and CDR2 FYNNEI. Trimming removed 7 bases from V and 8 bases from J, with 14 bases in between. The CDR3 region is CASTYGPGEKLFF. In DNA form, the CDR3 reads TGTGCCAGCACGTATGGACCGGGGGAAAAACTGTTTTTT.

This clone was detected once. The chain joins TRBV15 to TRBJ1-1; D is unclear. Deletions cut 2 bases from V and 5 bases from J, with 21 bases between. CDR3 size: 17 residues. In germline, CDR1 is LNHNV, CDR2 YYDKDF (reference sequence). The CDR3 loop reads CATSRSLPRTVPTEAFF. The CDR3 DNA follows: TGTGCCACCAGCAGATCCCTTCCTCGAACCGTCCCAACTGAAGCTTTCTTT.

This clone occurred once. The V call is TRBV9, the J call TRBJ2-3; D may be TRBD1 (7 bases). Germline CDR1 and CDR2: SGDLS and YYNGEE. This CDR3 comprises 15 residues. V was clipped by 4 bases and J by 5 bases, with 17 bases between them. The CDR3 reads CASSTGVNSGDTQYF. The DNA for the CDR3 is TGTGCCAGCAGCACAGGGGTGAATAGCGGAGATACGCAGTATTTT.

CDR3 residues: CASSYTPEDTEAFF. CDR3 DNA: TGTGCCAGCAGTTATACGCCAGAGGACACTGAAGCTTTCTTT. The chain has TRBV6-6 and TRBJ1-1; D is unresolved. CDR3 length equals 14 residues. Trimming removed 3 bases at V and 3 bases at J, with 11 bases between. Germline CDR1 and CDR2: MNHNY and SVGAGI (reference sequence).